Following are 11 T cell receptor beta chains from one sample sequenced in a study of T cell repertoires in cytomegalovirus infection. MiXCR, applied by TCRdb to the reads, yields one record per CDR3 protein. This sample yields 200,000 to 300,000 distinct CDR3 sequences, of which approximately 10% are seen a single time; less than 15% belongs to the top ten. Sequenced input: PBMCs. All receptors derive from a human donor in good health (CMV status not recorded). Some clones in this sample may be carry-over from other donors' samples.

This clonotype was picked up many times. The V call is TRBV7-8, the J call TRBJ2-1; 10 bases agree with TRBD2. The CDR3 is made up of 16 amino acids. Germline lookup yields CDR1 SGHVS and CDR2 FQNEAQ. J gave up 9 bases and V 8 bases, and 16 bases lay outside the gene matches. The CDR3 DNA reads as TGTGCCAGCGGCAAAACCGGGACTAGCGTACCTGTTGAGCAGTTCTTC. It encodes CASGKTGTSVPVEQFF.

The chain combines TRBV6-1 with TRBJ2-7, with D hard to call. There are 12 residues in the CDR3. V was pared by 5 bases and J by 4 bases, with 9 bases between. The germline CDR1 and CDR2 sequences are MNHNS and SASEGT. Written as DNA, the CDR3 is TGTGCCAGCAGTTCGACGATTTACGAGCAGTACTTC. Its protein is CASSSTIYEQYF.

This clonotype has at least ten counts. The V and J genes are TRBV6-5 and TRBJ1-1; a possible D gene is TRBD1 (6 bases). The CDR3 totals 14 residues. Germline assignment: CDR1 MNHEY and CDR2 SVGAGI. V was trimmed by 2 bases and J by 5 bases, leaving 12 bases between them. The CDR3 loop is CASSYRQRGTEAFF. The DNA for the CDR3 is TGTGCCAGCAGTTACAGACAGAGGGGGACTGAAGCTTTCTTT.

The sample holds many counts of this clonotype. The rearrangement joins TRBV7-2 to TRBJ2-7, with a tentative D call TRBD1 (6 bases). This CDR3 comprises 14 residues. The germline gives CDR1 SGHTA, CDR2 FQGNSA. The V gene lost 3 bases and the J gene lost 2 bases, with 11 bases spanning the gap. The CDR3 DNA is TGTGCCAGCAGCTTGAGACAGGTCCCCTACGAGCAGTACTTC. Translating gives CASSLRQVPYEQYF.

This clonotype was seen repeatedly, ten times or more. CDR3 protein: CASSSTGAPIGYEQYF. The DNA of the CDR3 is TGTGCCAGCAGCTCTACCGGGGCGCCTATTGGCTACGAGCAGTACTTC. The V call is TRBV7-8, the J call TRBJ2-7; D is tentatively TRBD1 or TRBD2 (5 bases each). Germline-derived CDR1 and CDR2 are SGHVS and FQNEAQ. The ends were cut back, 4 bases at V and 3 bases at J, with 19 bases in the middle. The CDR3 is made up of 16 amino acids. The whole variable domain, filled in from reference TRBV7-8 and TRBJ2-7, reads GAGVSQSPRYKVAKRGQDVALRCDPISGHVSLFWYQQALGQGPEFLTYFQNEAQLDKSGLPSDRFFAERPEGSVSTLKIQRTQQEDSAVYLCASSSTGAPIGYEQYFGPGTRLTVT.

This chain joins TRBV20-1 and TRBJ1-4; 11 bases agree with TRBD1. Germline loops: CDR1 DFQATT, CDR2 SNEGSKA (reference sequence). The junction had 5 bases not matched to a gene; V was cut back by 1 base and J by 7 bases. This CDR3 is built from 15 residues. The CDR3 loop is CSARVTGQGVEKLFF. Written as DNA, the CDR3 is TGCAGTGCTAGAGTGACGGGACAGGGGGTTGAAAAACTGTTTTTT.

This clonotype was counted ten times or more. The chain joins TRBV6-1 to TRBJ1-2; maybe TRBD1 (5 bases). The CDR3 has 13 amino acids. Per the germline V gene, CDR1 is MNHNS and CDR2 is SASEGT. Deletions cut 6 bases from V and 8 bases from J, with 16 bases between. The CDR3 sequence: CASSRGEMVGYTF. The CDR3 DNA follows: TGTGCCAGCAGCCGAGGGGAAATGGTCGGCTACACCTTC.

The rearrangement links TRBV12-3 or TRBV12-4 to TRBJ1-2; D ambiguous. V lost 5 bases and J 4 bases, leaving 14 bases between the germline ends. The CDR3 is 14 amino acids. This CDR3 reads CASSRSSGSYGYTF. The CDR3 DNA sequence: TGTGCCAGCAGTAGGAGCTCAGGTAGCTATGGCTACACCTTC.

This clonotype was recorded at least ten times. The CDR3 is CASSESPGTEAFF. DNA of the CDR3: TGCGCCAGCAGTGAGTCGCCGGGGACTGAAGCTTTCTTT. The rearrangement uses TRBV10-2 and TRBJ1-1, with D uncertain. CDR3 length equals 13 residues. The V and J ends lost 0 bases and 5 bases respectively, with 7 bases between them. The germline V gene encodes CDR1 WSHSY and CDR2 SAAADI.

CDR3 loop: CASRATGGGFETQYF. As DNA, the CDR3 is TGTGCCAGCAGAGCTACAGGGGGGGGATTTGAGACCCAGTACTTC. V usage is TRBV6-6 and J usage is TRBJ2-5; maybe TRBD1 (8 bases). Per the germline V gene, CDR1 is MNHNY and CDR2 is SVGAGI (reference sequence). The CDR3 runs 15 residues. The V and J ends lost 6 bases and 5 bases respectively, with 19 bases between them.

The chain links TRBV20-1 to TRBJ2-1, with TRBD1 as a possible D gene (6 bases). Trimming left V 5 bases short and J 13 bases short, with 21 bases between. The CDR3 consists of 13 residues. Germline CDR1 and CDR2: DFQATT and SNEGSKA (reference sequence). CDR3 sequence (DNA): TGCAGTGCTGTAGAACAGGGTATCTCGGCCCAGTTCTTC. Amino acids: CSAVEQGISAQFF.